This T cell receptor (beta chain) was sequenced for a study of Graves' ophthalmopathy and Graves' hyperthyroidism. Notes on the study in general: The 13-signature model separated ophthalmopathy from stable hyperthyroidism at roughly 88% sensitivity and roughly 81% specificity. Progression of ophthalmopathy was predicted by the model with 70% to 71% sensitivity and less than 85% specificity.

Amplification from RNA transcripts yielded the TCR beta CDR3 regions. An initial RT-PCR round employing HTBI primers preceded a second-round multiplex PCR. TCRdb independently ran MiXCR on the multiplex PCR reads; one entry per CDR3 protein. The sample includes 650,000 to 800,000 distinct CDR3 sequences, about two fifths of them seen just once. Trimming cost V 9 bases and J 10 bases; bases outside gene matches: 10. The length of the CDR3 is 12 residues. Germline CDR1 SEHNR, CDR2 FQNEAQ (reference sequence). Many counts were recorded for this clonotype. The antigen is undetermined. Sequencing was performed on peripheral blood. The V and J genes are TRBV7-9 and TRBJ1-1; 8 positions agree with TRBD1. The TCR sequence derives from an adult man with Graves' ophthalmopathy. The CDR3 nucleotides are TGTGCCAGTTGGACAGGGACGAGTCGAGCTTTCTTT. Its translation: CASWTGTSRAFF.